This T cell receptor (beta chain) appears in the sequencing data of a study of T cells in Graves' hyperthyroidism and ophthalmopathy. About this clonotype: Its antigen is currently unknown.

Hyperthyroidism was newly diagnosed in patients aged 18 to 65 (duration under 2 months). The study left out patients who had uncontrolled infection, other autoimmune disease, pregnancy or lactation. Amplified TCR beta CDR3 regions derived from RNA transcripts. The HTBI primer set was used in a first-round RT-PCR of the TCR CDR3. Using its own MiXCR run on the multiplex PCR reads, TCRdb lists one record per CDR3 protein. The sample has a few hundred thousand distinct CDR3 sequences, 40% to 55% seen once. Points from the study as a whole: Most clonotypes expanded in the thyroid (above 0.001) were also present in blood.

This sequence was found in a young woman with Graves' hyperthyroidism. Material: peripheral blood or thyroid tissue (not recorded which).

CDR3 amino acids: CATSTGTGGRRETQYF. CDR3 nucleotides: TGTGCCACCAGTACCGGGACAGGGGGGAGACGGGAGACCCAGTACTTC. This chain joins TRBV24-1 and TRBJ2-5, with 11 bases fitting TRBD1. The germline gives CDR1 KGHDR, CDR2 SFDVKD. The CDR3 loop spans 16 amino acids. The trim removed 6 bases at V and 5 bases at J, leaving 10 bases unmatched.